One and the same sample provided the 4 T cell receptor beta chains below, sequenced in a study of T cell clones after liver transplantation. Here immunoSEQ multiplex PCR was the method, and the copy in TCRdb shows in-frame clones only, minus some. Here the sample spans around 15,000 clones, over 90% being singletons. The sequences come from CD8+ T cells from blood, collected before liver transplant. These receptors all stem from a human donor who received a liver transplant.

This clone was seen just once. The CDR3 spells CASSFSGNPGDEQFF. The CDR3 bases are TGTGCCAGCAGTTTTAGCGGGAACCCCGGGGATGAGCAGTTCTTC. V is TRBV7-3 and J is TRBJ2-1; TRBD2 matches 8 bases. Germline V gene data show CDR1 as SGHTA and CDR2 as FQGTGA. The CDR3 is 15 amino acids. With V trimmed by 6 bases and J by 8 bases, 12 bases remained unmatched.

This rearrangement joins TRBV5-6 to TRBJ2-7; D is ambiguous. The CDR3 is made up of 13 amino acids. Germline assignment: CDR1 SGHDT and CDR2 YYEEEE. V lost 0 bases and J 7 bases, leaving 11 bases between the germline ends. CDR3 sequence reads: CASSLDTSGEQYF. The CDR3, as DNA: TGTGCCAGCAGCTTGGATACCTCTGGGGAGCAGTACTTC. The variable domain in full, completed from reference TRBV5-6 and TRBJ2-7, reads DAGVTQSPTHLIKTRGQQVTLRCSPKSGHDTVSWYQQALGQGPQFIFQYYEEEERQRGNFPDRFSGHQFPNYSSELNVNALLLGDSALYLCASSLDTSGEQYFGPGTRLTVT.

The V call is TRBV28, the J call TRBJ1-3, with 9 bases identical to TRBD1. This CDR3 comprises 15 residues. The germline CDR1 and CDR2 sequences are MDHEN and SYDVKM. V shed 6 bases and J 8 bases; nucleotides not matched to a gene: 11. In nucleotides, the CDR3 is TGTGCCAGCAGCAGTCGGGGACAGGGAGGGTACACCATATATTTT. This codes for CASSSRGQGGYTIYF.

This chain connects TRBV13 to TRBJ2-7, with D possibly being TRBD2 (5 bases). Germline V gene lookup returns CDR1 PRHDT and CDR2 FYEKMQ (reference sequence). The CDR3 is 18 amino acids. V dropped 2 bases and J dropped 4 bases, with 24 bases sitting between them. The DNA for the CDR3 is TGTGCCAGCAGCTTATCCACCCACCCCGGGAACCGATCGTACGAGCAGTACTTC. Translating gives CASSLSTHPGNRSYEQYF.